Following are 24 T cell receptor beta chains from one sample sequenced in a study of cytomegalovirus exposure and HLA in healthy donors. A multiplex PCR was run with 60 Vbeta primers and 13 Jbeta primers. Generated by immunoSEQ multiplex PCR, the TCRdb table keeps only in-frame clones and is missing some. This table has 95,000 to 150,000 clones, just under 75% appearing once. The sequencing sample was made of PBMCs. The receptors shown here come from a man in his 60s in good health and CMV-seropositive.

The chain couples TRBV7-2 to TRBJ1-4; TRBD1 aligns across 8 bases. The germline V gene has CDR1 SGHTA and CDR2 FQGNSA. The CDR3 runs to 14 residues. Trimming at V came to 5 bases and at J to 8 bases, leaving 7 bases not matched to a gene. The CDR3 sequence: CASSPGQGFEKLFF. As DNA, the CDR3 is TGTGCCAGCAGCCCAGGACAGGGATTCGAAAAACTGTTTTTT. The variable domain in full, with the rest retrieved from reference TRBV7-2 and TRBJ1-4, is GAGVSQSPSNKVTEKGKDVELRCDPISGHTALYWYRQSLGQGLEFLIYFQGNSAPDKSGLPSDRFSAERTGGSVSTLTIQRTQQEDSAVYLCASSPGQGFEKLFFGSGTQLSVL.

The chain couples TRBV10-3 to TRBJ1-2, with 7 bases matching TRBD1. Germline assignment: CDR1 ENHRY and CDR2 SYGVKD. This CDR3 region has 15 residues. V lost 2 bases to trimming and J lost 6 bases; unmatched junction nucleotides: 9. DNA for the CDR3: TGTGCCATCAGTGAGAACAGGGGACTTCTGAATGGCTACACCTTC. This codes for CAISENRGLLNGYTF.

A single count supports this clone. V is TRBV5-1 and J is TRBJ1-2; D unclear. CDR1 is SGHRS, CDR2 YFSETQ, per germline. Trimming removed 0 bases at V and 6 bases at J, with 9 bases between. The CDR3 covers 13 residues. The CDR3 loop reads CASSLGTRDGYTF. CDR3 nucleotide sequence: TGCGCCAGCAGCTTGGGGACGAGGGATGGCTACACCTTC. Using reference TRBV5-1 and TRBJ1-2 for the parts outside the CDR3, the full variable domain is KAGVTQTPRYLIKTRGQQVTLSCSPISGHRSVSWYQQTPGQGLQFLFEYFSETQRNKGNFPGRFSGRQFSNSRSEMNVSTLELGDSALYLCASSLGTRDGYTFGSGTRLTVV.

The CDR3, as DNA: TGCAGCTTAATGGCGCCCGGGATTTATGGCTACACCTTC. It is translated as CSLMAPGIYGYTF. The chain links TRBV29-1 to TRBJ1-2; unclear D gene. V was shortened by 8 bases and J by 5 bases, with 18 bases between the two germline ends. This CDR3 contains 13 residues. Germline CDR1 SQVTM, CDR2 ANQGSEA. Full variable domain (outside the CDR3, taken from reference TRBV29-1 and TRBJ1-2): SAVISQKPSRDICQRGTSLTIQCQVDSQVTMMFWYRQQPGQSLTLIATANQGSEATYESGFVIDKFPISRPNLTFSTLTVSNMSPEDSSIYLCSLMAPGIYGYTFGSGTRLTVV.

The chain combines TRBV29-1 with TRBJ2-1, with TRBD2 matching 15 bases. The V segment lost 2 bases and the J segment 12 bases; nucleotides outside the gene matches: 8. The CDR3 runs to 15 residues. Germline CDR1 is SQVTM and CDR2 is ANQGSEA. CDR3 in amino acids: CSVESSGLAGGGQFF. The CDR3 DNA reads as TGCAGCGTTGAATCGTCGGGACTAGCGGGGGGCGGGCAGTTCTTC.

The chain uses TRBV5-1 and TRBJ2-1, with 7 bases identical to TRBD1. J gave up 1 base and V 4 bases, and 14 bases lay outside the gene matches. Germline assignment: CDR1 SGHRS and CDR2 YFSETQ. The CDR3 extends over 18 amino acids. The CDR3 DNA follows: TGCGCCAGCAGCCTAAACGTCGGGACAGCGGAATCCTACAATGAGCAGTTCTTC. This gives the protein CASSLNVGTAESYNEQFF. The variable domain in full, with the rest retrieved from reference TRBV5-1 and TRBJ2-1, is KAGVTQTPRYLIKTRGQQVTLSCSPISGHRSVSWYQQTPGQGLQFLFEYFSETQRNKGNFPGRFSGRQFSNSRSEMNVSTLELGDSALYLCASSLNVGTAESYNEQFFGPGTRLTVL.

The rearrangement links TRBV2 to TRBJ2-2; D is perhaps TRBD1 (5 bases). The CDR3 consists of 15 residues. Germline CDR1 SNHLY, CDR2 FYNNEI. Trimming took off 2 bases at V and 3 bases at J, with 10 bases between the two ends. The CDR3 sequence is CASSEQGYDTGELFF. The CDR3 coding sequence is TGTGCCAGCAGTGAACAGGGATACGACACCGGGGAGCTGTTTTTT.

The chain couples TRBV15 to TRBJ2-1; tentatively, D is TRBD1 (6 bases). The germline gives CDR1 LNHNV, CDR2 YYDKDF (reference sequence). The CDR3 length is 15 residues. V was shortened by 0 bases and J by 5 bases, with 11 bases between the two germline ends. CDR3 nucleotides: TGTGCCACCAGCAGAGATAGGGGGTTCGACAATGAGCAGTTCTTC. Translating gives CATSRDRGFDNEQFF.

This clone was counted once. The chain couples TRBV2 to TRBJ2-2, with D uncertain. The V gene lost 3 bases and the J gene lost 6 bases, with 8 bases spanning the gap. The CDR3 runs to 13 residues. Germline V gives CDR1 SNHLY, CDR2 FYNNEI. CDR3 in amino acids: CASSDWQAGELFF. The DNA for the CDR3 is TGTGCCAGCAGTGATTGGCAGGCCGGGGAGCTGTTTTTT.

The chain employs TRBV6-5 and TRBJ2-7; possibly TRBD2 for D (5 bases). CDR1 and CDR2 from the germline V gene are MNHEY and SVGAGI. The V gene lost 6 bases and the J gene lost 0 bases, with 9 bases spanning the gap. This CDR3 has 13 amino acids. DNA for the CDR3: TGTGCCAGCAGGCCGGGAAGCTCCTACGAGCAGTACTTC. Its translation: CASRPGSSYEQYF.

The chain combines TRBV5-1 with TRBJ2-5; D is uncertain. V was cut by 4 bases and J by 1 base, with 14 bases left in between. The CDR3 is 15 residues long. Germline V gives CDR1 SGHRS, CDR2 YFSETQ. CDR3 in amino acids: CASSPGDTFQETQYF. CDR3 nucleotide sequence: TGCGCCAGCAGCCCCGGCGACACCTTCCAAGAGACCCAGTACTTC. Full variable domain (rest looked up from reference TRBV5-1 and TRBJ2-5): KAGVTQTPRYLIKTRGQQVTLSCSPISGHRSVSWYQQTPGQGLQFLFEYFSETQRNKGNFPGRFSGRQFSNSRSEMNVSTLELGDSALYLCASSPGDTFQETQYFGPGTRLLVL.

The chain couples TRBV5-1 to TRBJ2-5; 7 bases are shared with TRBD1. The CDR3 consists of 15 residues. V gave up 4 bases and J gave up 3 bases; unmatched junction bases: 9. Germline lookup yields CDR1 SGHRS and CDR2 YFSETQ. CDR3: CASSPTLQGKETQYF. CDR3 DNA sequence: TGCGCCAGCAGCCCGACTCTACAGGGGAAAGAGACCCAGTACTTC.

A few counts support this clone. V is TRBV5-4 and J is TRBJ1-1; 8 nucleotides match TRBD1. The CDR3 has 14 amino acids. Per germline, CDR1 SGHNT and CDR2 YYREEE (reference sequence). Trimming cost V 3 bases and J 8 bases; bases outside gene matches: 9. The DNA for the CDR3 is TGTGCCAGCAGCTCACGATCTACAGGGGGAGAAGCTTTCTTT. Its translation: CASSSRSTGGEAFF.

This clone turned up a few times. The chain recombines TRBV11-3 with TRBJ2-1, with TRBD1 matching over 8 bases. The germline gives CDR1 SGHNT, CDR2 YENEEA. This CDR3 region has 13 residues. V trimming: 4 bases; J trimming: 9 bases; junction bases outside the gene matches: 5. CDR3 DNA: TGTGCCAGCAGCTCCTGGACAGGGATTGAGCAGTTCTTC. Its protein product is CASSSWTGIEQFF.

This CDR3 reads CASLPRRNTEAFF. CDR3 bases: TGTGCCAGCCTTCCTCGGAGGAACACTGAAGCTTTCTTT. This chain joins TRBV2 and TRBJ1-1; D is ambiguous. Trimming stripped 8 bases from V and 1 base from J, with 11 bases between. CDR3 length: 13 residues. CDR1 is SNHLY, CDR2 FYNNEI, per germline.

The chain has TRBV6-5 and TRBJ1-3, with D possibly TRBD1 on 6 matching bases. Germline-derived CDR1 and CDR2 are MNHEY and SVGAGI. Trimming left V 2 bases short and J 4 bases short, with 9 bases between. This CDR3 region has 14 residues. The CDR3 protein is CASSYGGPGNTIYF. In DNA form, the CDR3 reads TGTGCCAGCAGTTACGGGGGCCCGGGAAACACCATATATTTT.

The chain recombines TRBV29-1 with TRBJ1-1; 7 nucleotides align to TRBD1. The CDR3 extends over 13 amino acids. Unmatched junction bases numbered 5, after V lost 7 bases and J lost 0 bases. CDR1 and CDR2 from the germline V gene are SQVTM and ANQGSEA. In DNA, the CDR3 is TGCAGCGGACAGGGTATCATGAACACTGAAGCTTTCTTT. This sequence encodes CSGQGIMNTEAFF.

The chain has TRBV5-6 and TRBJ1-5; possible D gene TRBD1, 5 bases. Trimming removed 0 bases at V and 5 bases at J, with 12 bases between. Germline lookup yields CDR1 SGHDT and CDR2 YYEEEE. This CDR3 has 15 residues. CDR3 bases: TGTGCCAGCAGCTTGGTGTCCCAGGGCCATCAGCCCCAGCATTTT. Protein: CASSLVSQGHQPQHF.

This chain connects TRBV5-1 to TRBJ2-5; 8 positions match TRBD2. CDR3 length equals 14 residues. CDR1 SGHRS and CDR2 YFSETQ come from the germline V gene. Trimming removed 7 bases from V and 1 base from J; junction bases left unmatched: 6. CDR3 in DNA: TGCGCCAGCGGCCGGGGGGGTGGCCAAGAGACCCAGTACTTC. Encoded protein: CASGRGGGQETQYF.

The V and J genes are TRBV19 and TRBJ2-1; 13 bases are shared with TRBD2. The CDR3 spans 14 residues. Germline V gene data show CDR1 as LNHDA and CDR2 as SQIVND (reference sequence). After removal of 5 bases from V and 7 bases from J, the junction contained 2 bases not matched to a gene. The chain's CDR3 is CASSEGLAGNEQFF. DNA of the CDR3: TGTGCCAGTAGTGAGGGACTAGCGGGGAATGAGCAGTTCTTC.

The genes are TRBV10-1 and TRBJ2-7; 7 positions agree with TRBD2. Losses at the gene ends were 2 bases for V and 6 bases for J; bases not matched to a gene: 10. Germline CDR1 WNHNN, CDR2 SYGVQD (reference sequence). The CDR3 has 15 residues. The CDR3 DNA sequence: TGCGCCAGCAGTGAGAATCGGGGACTAACCTCCGAGCAGTACTTC. Residues: CASSENRGLTSEQYF.

The chain links TRBV5-1 to TRBJ2-3, with TRBD2 matching over 8 bases. V lost 5 bases, J lost 3 bases, and 8 bases stayed unmatched. This CDR3 is 15 amino acids long. Germline CDR1 SGHRS, CDR2 YFSETQ. Written as DNA, the CDR3 is TGCGCCAGCAGTTATAGCGGGGCTGAGACAGATACGCAGTATTTT. Amino acid sequence: CASSYSGAETDTQYF.

This clone was seen once. V and J are TRBV5-1 and TRBJ2-5; D is perhaps TRBD1 (6 bases). The CDR3 has 14 amino acids. Trimming took off 8 bases at V and 2 bases at J, with 16 bases between the two ends. Germline V gene sequence: CDR1 SGHRS, CDR2 YFSETQ. The CDR3 sequence: CASSPGDRQETQYF. The CDR3 DNA reads TGCGCCAGTAGCCCCGGAGACAGGCAAGAGACCCAGTACTTC.

Of note for this clone: Other nucleotide sequences in the sample specify the same CDR3. V usage is TRBV28 and J usage is TRBJ1-1; 10 positions match TRBD1. The CDR3 is 14 residues long. Germline V gives CDR1 MDHEN, CDR2 SYDVKM. J lost 0 bases, V lost 6 bases, and 1 base had no gene match. The DNA of the CDR3 is TGTGCCAGCAGAGGGACAGGGGTGAACACTGAAGCTTTCTTT. Translation gives CASRGTGVNTEAFF.